This T cell receptor (beta chain) was sequenced in a study of blood T cell repertoires in COVID-19. Study-level background: Samples taken during acute and convalescent COVID-19 were collected in the United States, Italy and Spain. The cDNA or gDNA used as material had been derived from T cells, B-cell-depleted T cells, or PBMCs.

Under the authors' procedure: How many nucleated cells were present was estimated from reference gene primer amplification. Produced via immunoSEQ multiplex PCR; TCRdb's table is partial and in-frame only. V, J and clone size derive from that table, while D and trimming were established from the DNA sequence. The top ten clones hold 0.99% of a sample with over 200,000 clones, more than 75% of them seen once. A note on this clone: The sample has other DNA sequences that encode this CDR3 too.

Deletions cut 0 bases from V and 4 bases from J, with 9 bases between. Germline loops: CDR1 GTSNPN, CDR2 SVGIG (reference sequence). There are 13 residues in the CDR3. The sequencing input was peripheral blood. This chain links TRBV30 with TRBJ1-2, with a weak D call TRBD1 (5 bases). The receptor's source is a woman in her thirties or forties who had recovered from COVID-19. CDR3 DNA: TGTGCCTGGAGTGTCGGGGGGACCTATGGCTACACCTTC. Translating it yields CAWSVGGTYGYTF.